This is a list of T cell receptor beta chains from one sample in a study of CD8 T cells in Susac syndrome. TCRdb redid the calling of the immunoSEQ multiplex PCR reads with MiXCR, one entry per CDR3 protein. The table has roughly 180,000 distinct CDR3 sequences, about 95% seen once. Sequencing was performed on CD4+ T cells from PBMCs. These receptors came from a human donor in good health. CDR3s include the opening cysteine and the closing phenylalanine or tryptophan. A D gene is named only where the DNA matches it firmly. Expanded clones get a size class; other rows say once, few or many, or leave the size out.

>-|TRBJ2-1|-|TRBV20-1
TGCAGTGCTGGAGGAGGGGGCAAAATCAAGGAGCAGTTCTTC
CSAGGGGKIKEQFF
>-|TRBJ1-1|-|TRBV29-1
TGCAGCGTTGCGAGGATTGTTCCGAACACTGAAGCTTTCTTT
CSVARIVPNTEAFF
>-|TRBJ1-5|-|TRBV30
TGTGCCTGCCGCTTTCTCGGCAATCAGCCCCAGCATTTT
CACRFLGNQPQHF
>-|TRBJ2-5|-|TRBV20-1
TGCAGTGCCCTCGACAGCAGGGCAGAGACCCAGTACTTC
CSALDSRAETQYF
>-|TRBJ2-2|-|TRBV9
TGTGCCAGCAGCGTAGGTAGCGGGGAGCTGTTTTTT
CASSVGSGELFF
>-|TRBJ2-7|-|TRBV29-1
TGCAGCGTGCGCCCCAGGTCCTACGAGCAGTACTTC
CSVRPRSYEQYF
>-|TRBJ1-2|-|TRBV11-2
TGTGCCAGCAGCCCTTACAGAGATGGCTACACCTTC
CASSPYRDGYTF
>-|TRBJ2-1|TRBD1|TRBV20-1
TGCAGTGCTAGCCGGGACAGGGGAGTCAATGAGCAGTTCTTC
CSASRDRGVNEQFF
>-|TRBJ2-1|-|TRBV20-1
TGCAGTGCCCGAGACCAAGGAGGATTTTACAATGAGCAGTTCTTC
CSARDQGGFYNEQFF
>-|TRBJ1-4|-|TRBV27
TGTGCCAGCAGTATGGGCCTCCTAAGGGAAGAAAAACTGTTTTTT
CASSMGLLREEKLFF
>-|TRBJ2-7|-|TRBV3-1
TGTGCCAGCAGCCAAGTCCTTAGATCCTACGAGCAGTACTTC
CASSQVLRSYEQYF
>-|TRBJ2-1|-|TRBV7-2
TGTGCCAGCAGCCCTGCCCATGAGCAGTTCTTC
CASSPAHEQFF
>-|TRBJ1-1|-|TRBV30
TGTGCCTGGGAAGGAGGGGCTACAGCTTTCTTT
CAWEGGATAFF
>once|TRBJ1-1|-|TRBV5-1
TGCGCCAGCAGCTTGTTGCAGTCTGGGAACACTGAAGCTTTCTTT
CASSLLQSGNTEAFF
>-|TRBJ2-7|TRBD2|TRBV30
TGTGCCTGGAGTGTAGCGGGGGTGCAGTACTTC
CAWSVAGVQYF
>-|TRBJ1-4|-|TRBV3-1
TGTGCCAGCAGCCAGGGGGATGAAAAACTGTTTTTT
CASSQGDEKLFF
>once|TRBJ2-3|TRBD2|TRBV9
TGTGCCAGCAGCGCTAGCGGGAGAGCGGCAGATACGCAGTATTTT
CASSASGRAADTQYF
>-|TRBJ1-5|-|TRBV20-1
TGCAGTGCTAGCCGAACTCTGCAGCCCCAGCATTTT
CSASRTLQPQHF
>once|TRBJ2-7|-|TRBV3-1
TGTGCCAGCAGCATGCGGACAGACGAGCAGTACTTC
CASSMRTDEQYF
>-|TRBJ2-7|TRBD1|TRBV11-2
TGTGCCAGCAGCACCACAGGGGGCATCTACGAGCAGTACTTC
CASSTTGGIYEQYF
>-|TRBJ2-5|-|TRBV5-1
TGCGCCAGCAGCTTGGCGCGGACAGTTCAAGAGACCCAGTACTTC
CASSLARTVQETQYF
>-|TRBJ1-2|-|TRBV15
TGTGCCACCAGCAGAGCCGACGAGTATGGCTACACCTTC
CATSRADEYGYTF
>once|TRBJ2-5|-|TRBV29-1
TGCAGCGTTGAAGTAACACAGGTACAAGAGACCCAGTACTTC
CSVEVTQVQETQYF
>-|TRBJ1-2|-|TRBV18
TGTGCCAGCTCACCACCTAACATGGCCCTTGGCTACACCTTC
CASSPPNMALGYTF
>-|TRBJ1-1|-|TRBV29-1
TGCAGCGTTGGCCACCAGAACACTGAAGCTTTCTTT
CSVGHQNTEAFF
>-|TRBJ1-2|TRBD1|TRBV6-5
TGTGCCAGCAGTTACCCCTCCAGGGGGCCTTCTTATGGCTACACCTTC
CASSYPSRGPSYGYTF
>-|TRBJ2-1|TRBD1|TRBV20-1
TGCAGTGCTAGAATAGACAGGGGGCTTCGGGAGCAGTTCTTC
CSARIDRGLREQFF
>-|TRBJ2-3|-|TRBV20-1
TGCAGTGCAGGGAGCGGGTCCGCAGATACGCAGTATTTT
CSAGSGSADTQYF
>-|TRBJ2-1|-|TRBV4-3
TGCGCCAGCAGCCAAGATGGGTGGAATGAGCAGTTCTTC
CASSQDGWNEQFF